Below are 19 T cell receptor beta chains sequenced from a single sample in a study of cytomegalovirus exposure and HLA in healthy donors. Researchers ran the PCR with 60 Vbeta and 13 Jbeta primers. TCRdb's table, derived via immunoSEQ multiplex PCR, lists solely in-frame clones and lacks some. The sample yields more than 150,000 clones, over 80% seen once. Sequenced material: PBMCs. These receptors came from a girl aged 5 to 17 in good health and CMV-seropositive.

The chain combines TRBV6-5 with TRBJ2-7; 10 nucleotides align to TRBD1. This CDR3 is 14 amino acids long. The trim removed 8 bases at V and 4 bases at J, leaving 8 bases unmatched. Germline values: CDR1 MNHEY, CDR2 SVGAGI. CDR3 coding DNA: TGTGCCAGCGGGCAGACAGGGGGCAGGTACGAGCAGTACTTC. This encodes CASGQTGGRYEQYF.

Written as DNA, the CDR3 is TGTGCCAGCAGCAGCGCGATTGAGCAGTTCTTC. This gives the protein CASSSAIEQFF. The genes are TRBV7-9 and TRBJ2-1; D unresolved. Germline assignment: CDR1 SEHNR and CDR2 FQNEAQ (reference sequence). The CDR3 has 11 residues. V gave up 5 bases and J gave up 9 bases, with 8 bases separating them.

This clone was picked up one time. The CDR3 nucleotides read TGTGCCAGCAGCCAGAGGCGGGAGGAGTACGAGCAGTACTTC. It specifies CASSQRREEYEQYF. The chain is built from TRBV7-9 and TRBJ2-7; TRBD2 matches at 8 bases. The CDR3 has 14 amino acids. Germline loops: CDR1 SEHNR, CDR2 FQNEAQ (reference sequence). V lost 5 bases and J lost 4; bases outside the gene matches: 7.

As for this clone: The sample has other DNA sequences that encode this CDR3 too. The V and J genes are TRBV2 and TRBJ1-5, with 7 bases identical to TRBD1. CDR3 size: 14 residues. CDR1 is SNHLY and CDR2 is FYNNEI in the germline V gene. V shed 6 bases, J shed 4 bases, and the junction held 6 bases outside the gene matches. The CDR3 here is CASSRQGRNQPQHF. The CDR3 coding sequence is TGTGCCAGCAGCCGACAGGGACGAAATCAGCCCCAGCATTTT.

The CDR3 sequence: CASSFQNTEAFF. In DNA form, the CDR3 reads TGTGCCAGCAGCTTCCAGAACACTGAAGCTTTCTTT. This chain links TRBV5-4 with TRBJ1-1, with no clear D. The length of the CDR3 is 12 residues. Between the trimmed V and J ends, which lost 2 bases and 1 base, there was a span of 3 bases. Germline-derived CDR1 and CDR2 are SGHNT and YYREEE (reference sequence).

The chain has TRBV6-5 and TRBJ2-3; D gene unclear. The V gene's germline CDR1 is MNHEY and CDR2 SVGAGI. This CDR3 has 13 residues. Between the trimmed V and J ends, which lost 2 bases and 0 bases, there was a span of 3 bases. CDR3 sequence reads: CASSYQSTDTQYF. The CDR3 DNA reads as TGTGCCAGCAGTTACCAGAGCACAGATACGCAGTATTTT.

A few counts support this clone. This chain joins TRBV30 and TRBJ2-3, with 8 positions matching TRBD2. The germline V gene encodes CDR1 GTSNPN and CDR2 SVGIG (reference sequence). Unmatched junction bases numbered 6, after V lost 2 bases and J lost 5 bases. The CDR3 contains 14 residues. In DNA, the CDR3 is TGTGCCTGGAGTCTTAGCGGGGCCCGAGATACGCAGTATTTT. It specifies CAWSLSGARDTQYF.

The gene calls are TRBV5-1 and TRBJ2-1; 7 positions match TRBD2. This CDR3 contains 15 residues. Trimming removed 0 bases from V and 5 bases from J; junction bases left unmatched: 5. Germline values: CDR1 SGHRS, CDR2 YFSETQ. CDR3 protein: CASSLDSGSHNEQFF. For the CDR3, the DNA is TGCGCCAGCAGCTTGGATAGCGGGTCGCACAATGAGCAGTTCTTC.

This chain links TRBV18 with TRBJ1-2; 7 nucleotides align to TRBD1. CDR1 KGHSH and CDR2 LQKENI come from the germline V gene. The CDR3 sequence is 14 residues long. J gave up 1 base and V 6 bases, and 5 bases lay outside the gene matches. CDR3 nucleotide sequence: TGTGCCAGCTCGTCGGGGGACAGTAACTATGGCTACACCTTC. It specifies CASSSGDSNYGYTF.

CDR3 coding DNA: TGTGCCAGCAGCTCGGGACAGATCGCGAACACCGGGGAGCTGTTTTTT. Translation: CASSSGQIANTGELFF. The chain links TRBV7-8 to TRBJ2-2, with 7 bases fitting TRBD1. The CDR3 is 16 amino acids. J was trimmed by 0 bases and V by 4 bases; bases with no gene match: 5. Germline V gene sequence: CDR1 SGHVS, CDR2 FQNEAQ.

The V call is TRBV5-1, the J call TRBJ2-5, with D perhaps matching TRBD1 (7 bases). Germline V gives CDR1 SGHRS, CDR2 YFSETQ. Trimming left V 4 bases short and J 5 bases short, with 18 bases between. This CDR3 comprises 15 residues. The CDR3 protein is CASSAGTVSGETQYF. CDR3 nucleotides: TGCGCCAGCAGCGCGGGGACAGTGTCGGGGGAGACCCAGTACTTC.

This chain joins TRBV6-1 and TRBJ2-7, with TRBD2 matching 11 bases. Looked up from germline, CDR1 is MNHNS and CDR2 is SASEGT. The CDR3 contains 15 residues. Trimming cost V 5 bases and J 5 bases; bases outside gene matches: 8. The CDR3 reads CASSPLAGDGNEQYF. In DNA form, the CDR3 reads TGTGCCAGCAGTCCACTAGCGGGAGATGGCAACGAGCAGTACTTC.

The CDR3 DNA sequence: TGTGCCAGCATACTGGCAGGCTGGACAGATACGCAGTATTTT. Translated: CASILAGWTDTQYF. This sequence joins TRBV7-9 and TRBJ2-3, with no clear D. In germline, CDR1 is SEHNR, CDR2 FQNEAQ (reference sequence). V lost 7 bases and J lost 3, with 14 bases in between. This CDR3 region has 14 residues.

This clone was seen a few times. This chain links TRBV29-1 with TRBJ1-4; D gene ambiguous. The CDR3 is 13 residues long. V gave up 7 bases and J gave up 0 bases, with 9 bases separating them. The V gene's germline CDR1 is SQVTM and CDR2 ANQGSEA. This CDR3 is CSGKASTNEKLFF. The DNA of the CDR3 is TGCAGCGGAAAAGCCTCAACTAATGAAAAACTGTTTTTT.

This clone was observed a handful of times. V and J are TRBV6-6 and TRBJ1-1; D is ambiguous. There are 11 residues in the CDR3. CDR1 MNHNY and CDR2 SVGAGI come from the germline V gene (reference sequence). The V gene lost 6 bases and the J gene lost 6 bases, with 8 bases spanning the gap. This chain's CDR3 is CASSHGAEAFF. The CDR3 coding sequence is TGTGCCAGCAGCCACGGGGCTGAAGCTTTCTTT.

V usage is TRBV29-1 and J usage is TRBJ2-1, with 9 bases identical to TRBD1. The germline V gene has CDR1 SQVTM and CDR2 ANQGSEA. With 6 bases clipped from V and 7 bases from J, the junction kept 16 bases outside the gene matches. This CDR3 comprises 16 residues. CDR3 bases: TGCAGCGTCGTCCCGGGACAGGGAGGATTGGGGAATGAGCAGTTCTTC. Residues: CSVVPGQGGLGNEQFF.

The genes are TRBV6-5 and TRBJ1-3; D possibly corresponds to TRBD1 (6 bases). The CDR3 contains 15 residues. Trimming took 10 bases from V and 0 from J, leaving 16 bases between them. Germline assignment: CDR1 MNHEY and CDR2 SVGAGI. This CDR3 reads CATLPRTDSGNTIYF. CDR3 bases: TGTGCCACCCTACCCAGGACAGACTCTGGAAACACCATATATTTT.

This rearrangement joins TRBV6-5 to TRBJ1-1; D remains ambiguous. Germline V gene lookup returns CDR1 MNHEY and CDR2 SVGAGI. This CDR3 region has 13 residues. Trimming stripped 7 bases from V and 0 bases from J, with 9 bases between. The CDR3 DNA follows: TGTGCCAGCACCCGACTCCTGAACACTGAAGCTTTCTTT. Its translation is CASTRLLNTEAFF.

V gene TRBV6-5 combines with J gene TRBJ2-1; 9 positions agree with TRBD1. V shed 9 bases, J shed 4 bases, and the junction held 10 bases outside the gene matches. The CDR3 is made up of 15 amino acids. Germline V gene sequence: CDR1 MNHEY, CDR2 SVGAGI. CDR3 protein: CASRRGQGQYNEQFF. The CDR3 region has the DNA TGTGCCAGTAGAAGGGGACAGGGTCAGTACAATGAGCAGTTCTTC.